Reported below is one TCR beta chain. Only in-frame clones appear in the TCRdb table, and some are missing; sequencing was by immunoSEQ multiplex PCR. The repertoire consists of roughly 160,000 clones, with roughly 84% occurring once and the leading ten covering approximately 14%. Trimming shortened V by 4 bases and J by 5 bases, and 15 bases separated the two germline ends. The CDR3 loop spans 16 amino acids. Germline CDR1 is SEHNR and CDR2 is FQNEAQ (reference sequence). The data belong to a study of blood T cell repertoires in COVID-19. As for the study in general: Collection of acute and convalescent COVID-19 samples took place in the United States, Italy and Spain. Sources were T cells, B-cell-depleted T cells, or PBMCs; the material itself was cDNA or gDNA.

The clonotype comes from a man aged 18 to 30 with active or convalescent COVID-19. The V call is TRBV7-9, the J call TRBJ1-6; possible D gene TRBD1, 6 bases. The sample was peripheral blood. In DNA, the CDR3 is TGTGCCAGCAGCTCATCCAGGGGTGGGCATAATTCACCCCTCCACTTT. Its protein is CASSSSRGGHNSPLHF.